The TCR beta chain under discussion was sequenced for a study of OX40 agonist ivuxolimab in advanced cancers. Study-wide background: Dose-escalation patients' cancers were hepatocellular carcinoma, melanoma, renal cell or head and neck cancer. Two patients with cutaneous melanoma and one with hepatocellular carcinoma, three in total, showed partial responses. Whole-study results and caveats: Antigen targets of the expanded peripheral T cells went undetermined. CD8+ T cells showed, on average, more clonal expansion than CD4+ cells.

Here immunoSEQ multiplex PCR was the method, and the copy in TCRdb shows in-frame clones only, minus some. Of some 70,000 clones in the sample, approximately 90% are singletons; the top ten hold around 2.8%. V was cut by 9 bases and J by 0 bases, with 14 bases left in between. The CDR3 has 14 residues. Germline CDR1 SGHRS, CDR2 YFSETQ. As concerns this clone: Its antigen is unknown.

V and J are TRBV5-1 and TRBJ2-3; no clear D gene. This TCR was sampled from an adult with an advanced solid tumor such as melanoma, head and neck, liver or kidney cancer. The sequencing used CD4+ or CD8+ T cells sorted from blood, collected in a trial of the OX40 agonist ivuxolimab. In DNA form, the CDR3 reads TGCGCCACCCAGGCGCGGAGCAGCACAGATACGCAGTATTTT. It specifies CATQARSSTDTQYF.